The clone carrying this T cell receptor beta chain was recorded only once. J was trimmed by 0 bases and V by 5 bases; bases with no gene match: 16. Germline loops: CDR1 LNHDA, CDR2 SQIVND (reference sequence). This CDR3 region has 19 residues. This sample is drawn from a study of PD-L1 blockade in urothelial cancer. Spiking of synthetic TCR analog templates was performed in each PCR. The table came from immunoSEQ multiplex PCR; TCRdb's copy has only in-frame clones and leaves some out. The sample has about 36,000 clones, over 65% seen once; the top ten hold roughly a tenth. Regarding time point: peripheral blood 6 weeks after treatment start. There were between 1 and 8 samples from each patient, taken pretreatment and on-treatment.

The chain links TRBV19 to TRBJ1-5, with 7 bases that match TRBD1. This receptor was taken from a man aged 35 to 55 with urothelial cancer. The sample in question was PBMCs, obtained around atezolizumab (anti-PD-L1) treatment. Written as DNA, the CDR3 is TGTGCCAGTAGTCCGACAGGGCGACGAAAACTTTATAGCAATCAGCCCCAGCATTTT. This codes for CASSPTGRRKLYSNQPQHF.